Listed below are T cell receptor beta chains from one sample, sequenced in a study of read filtering for tumor transcriptome and immune sequencing. TCRdb re-called the reads with MiXCR, one entry per CDR3 protein. Among about 130,000 distinct CDR3 sequences listed, 10% to 15% were seen once. The sample was a population of CD138-negative cells sorted from bone marrow. The origin of the receptors is a donor at least 40 years old with multiple myeloma. Both conserved end residues are part of each CDR3. Each record gives: V gene, clone size, D gene, J gene, CDR3 DNA, CDR3 protein. The D gene is left open where the match is weak. A clone size is listed for some rows: how often the clone was seen (once, few, many), or a class if it is expanded.

v_call: TRBV9; clone_size: many; d_call: TRBD1; j_call: TRBJ2-7; cdr3_nt: TGTGCCAGCAGCGGGACCGGGACAGGCGAGCAGTACTTC; cdr3_aa: CASSGTGTGEQYF
v_call: TRBV18; clone_size: many; d_call: NA; j_call: TRBJ2-7; cdr3_nt: TGTGCCAGCTCAAGCCCCTCCTCTGTGGGGACCTACGAGCAGTACTTC; cdr3_aa: CASSSPSSVGTYEQYF
v_call: TRBV7-2; clone_size: few; d_call: NA; j_call: TRBJ2-2; cdr3_nt: TGTGCCAGCAGCTTGCTTATACCCGGGGAGCTGTTTTTT; cdr3_aa: CASSLLIPGELFF
v_call: TRBV18; clone_size: many; d_call: TRBD2; j_call: TRBJ2-3; cdr3_nt: TGTGCCAGCTCTTCGGGGGGGACCCGCACAGATACGCAGTATTTT; cdr3_aa: CASSSGGTRTDTQYF
v_call: TRBV15; clone_size: many; d_call: NA; j_call: TRBJ1-1; cdr3_nt: TGTGCCACCAGCAGATTGGGCGGGAACACTGAAGCTTTCTTT; cdr3_aa: CATSRLGGNTEAFF
v_call: TRBV19; clone_size: few; d_call: NA; j_call: TRBJ2-3; cdr3_nt: TGTGCCAGTAGTATCGGGACGGAAACCACAGATACGCAGTATTTT; cdr3_aa: CASSIGTETTDTQYF
v_call: TRBV5-1; clone_size: many; d_call: NA; j_call: TRBJ2-1; cdr3_nt: TGCGCCAGCAGCCTTCCCGGGGGCGCCGCCAACAATGAGCAGTTCTTC; cdr3_aa: CASSLPGGAANNEQFF
v_call: TRBV29-1; clone_size: many; d_call: NA; j_call: TRBJ1-1; cdr3_nt: TGCAGCCCCTACAGGGTCGCGGCTGAAGCTTTCTTT; cdr3_aa: CSPYRVAAEAFF
v_call: TRBV7-9; clone_size: many; d_call: NA; j_call: TRBJ2-6; cdr3_nt: TGTGCCAGCAGCTTAGCATCAGGGGTCTCTGGGGCCAACGTCCTGACTTTC; cdr3_aa: CASSLASGVSGANVLTF
v_call: TRBV21-1; clone_size: many; d_call: NA; j_call: TRBJ2-1; cdr3_nt: TGTGCCAGCAGCAAATTCCTAATAATCAGAACCGGACGGCCGAGCAATGAGCAGTTCTTC; cdr3_aa: CASSKFLIIRTGRPSNEQFF
v_call: TRBV29-1; clone_size: many; d_call: NA; j_call: TRBJ2-7; cdr3_nt: TGCAGCGCCAAGGGCGGGTACGAGCAGTACTTC; cdr3_aa: CSAKGGYEQYF
v_call: TRBV29-1; clone_size: NA; d_call: NA; j_call: TRBJ1-1; cdr3_nt: TGCAGCGTCGGGACAACATCCCCTGAAGCTTTCTTT; cdr3_aa: CSVGTTSPEAFF
v_call: TRBV7-2; clone_size: many; d_call: NA; j_call: TRBJ2-5; cdr3_nt: TGTGCCAGCAGCCTCTACCTGGGCCGTGGGGAGACCCAGTACTTC; cdr3_aa: CASSLYLGRGETQYF
v_call: TRBV7-2; clone_size: many; d_call: NA; j_call: TRBJ2-1; cdr3_nt: TGTGCCAGCAGCTTAGTGTCCGGACAAGGTGGATTCTTC; cdr3_aa: CASSLVSGQGGFF
v_call: TRBV9; clone_size: many; d_call: NA; j_call: TRBJ2-2; cdr3_nt: TGTGCCAGCAGCGCAAACTCCGTCGGGGAGCTGTTTTTT; cdr3_aa: CASSANSVGELFF
v_call: TRBV3-1; clone_size: many; d_call: NA; j_call: TRBJ1-1; cdr3_nt: TGTGCCAGCAGCCAACAGGGCAGGAACACTGAAGCTTTCTTT; cdr3_aa: CASSQQGRNTEAFF
v_call: TRBV6-5; clone_size: few; d_call: TRBD2; j_call: TRBJ2-1; cdr3_nt: TGTGCCAGCAGTGCGACTAGCGGTGCCTACAATGAGCAGTTCTTC; cdr3_aa: CASSATSGAYNEQFF
v_call: TRBV30; clone_size: many; d_call: NA; j_call: TRBJ1-1; cdr3_nt: TGTGCCTGGAGTATGAACACTGAAGCTTTCTTT; cdr3_aa: CAWSMNTEAFF
v_call: TRBV2; clone_size: many; d_call: TRBD1; j_call: TRBJ2-3; cdr3_nt: TGTGCCAGCGCAGGGGGCGGCACAGATACGCAGTATTTT; cdr3_aa: CASAGGGTDTQYF
v_call: TRBV15; clone_size: many; d_call: NA; j_call: TRBJ2-1; cdr3_nt: TGTGCCACCAGCAGAGGCCCCATTAGCTCCTACAATGAGCAGTTCTTC; cdr3_aa: CATSRGPISSYNEQFF
v_call: TRBV2; clone_size: many; d_call: NA; j_call: TRBJ2-4; cdr3_nt: TGTGCCAGCAGTGTAGCGAATCAGATTCAGTACTTC; cdr3_aa: CASSVANQIQYF
v_call: TRBV5-4; clone_size: NA; d_call: NA; j_call: TRBJ2-5; cdr3_nt: TGTGCCAGCAGCTTGGAGGGGGGGGAGACCCAGTACTTC; cdr3_aa: CASSLEGGETQYF
v_call: TRBV25-1; clone_size: NA; d_call: NA; j_call: TRBJ1-3; cdr3_nt: TGTGCCAGCAGTGGCCGGGGGAGTAGAGGAAACACCATATATTTT; cdr3_aa: CASSGRGSRGNTIYF